The rows below give T cell receptor beta chains drawn from one sample of a study of T cell repertoires in cytomegalovirus infection. TCRdb processed the reads anew with MiXCR; each CDR3 protein has one entry. The table lists around 230,000 distinct CDR3 sequences, roughly 6.5% of them singletons. Sequencing was carried out using PBMCs. The receptors shown here come from a human donor in good health (CMV status not recorded). Some clones in this sample may be carry-over from other donors' samples. The CDR3 runs from the conserved cysteine through the conserved F or W. A D gene is named only where the DNA matches it firmly. The size entry is marked missing in some rows and otherwise reads once, few, many or a size class.

>TRBJ2-5|TRBV7-2|.|many
CASSSDYGTQYF
TGTGCCAGCAGCTCCGACTACGGCACCCAGTACTTC
>TRBJ1-2|TRBV5-5|TRBD1|many
CASSLEGVTGTANYGYTF
TGTGCCAGCAGCTTGGAAGGGGTGACCGGGACAGCTAACTATGGCTACACCTTC
>TRBJ2-7|TRBV11-2|TRBD1|.
CASSLRGTGPREQYF
TGTGCCAGCAGCTTACGCGGGACAGGGCCGCGCGAGCAGTACTTC
>TRBJ1-2|TRBV28|.|many
CAIRQRSSNGYTF
TGTGCCATTCGACAGCGATCTTCTAATGGCTACACCTTC
>TRBJ2-4|TRBV4-3|TRBD1|many
CASSQVTGLAKNIQYF
TGCGCCAGCAGCCAAGTGACAGGGCTAGCCAAAAACATTCAGTACTTC
>TRBJ2-4|TRBV7-9|TRBD1|many
CASSLAGTGKNIQYF
TGTGCCAGCAGCTTAGCCGGGACAGGGAAAAACATTCAGTACTTC
>TRBJ1-5|TRBV20-1|.|few
CSARFRPNQPQHF
TGCAGTGCACGGTTCAGACCCAATCAGCCCCAGCATTTT
>TRBJ1-2|TRBV3-1|.|many
CASSQGNLEGYTF
TGTGCCAGCAGCCAGGGGAATCTAGAAGGCTACACCTTC
>TRBJ2-5|TRBV28|TRBD1|few
CASSPNRDRGEETQYF
TGTGCCAGCAGTCCGAACCGGGACAGGGGTGAGGAGACCCAGTACTTC
>TRBJ1-1|TRBV3-1|.|many
CASSLSRGITEAFF
TGTGCCAGCAGCCTGAGCAGGGGTATCACTGAAGCTTTCTTT
>TRBJ2-6|TRBV20-1|.|many
CSAVRGDGANVLTF
TGCAGTGCTGTCAGGGGGGACGGGGCCAACGTCCTGACTTTC
>TRBJ1-1|TRBV7-2|.|many
CASSLAQRGREAFF
TGTGCCAGCAGCTTAGCGCAGAGAGGTCGAGAAGCTTTCTTT
>TRBJ2-1|TRBV7-2|TRBD2|many
CASSLSGGHQGNEQFF
TGTGCCAGCAGCTTAAGCGGGGGCCACCAAGGGAATGAGCAGTTCTTC
>TRBJ2-7|TRBV29-1|TRBD1|.
CSVVVGTGNVEQYF
TGCAGCGTTGTTGTCGGGACAGGGAACGTCGAGCAGTACTTC
>TRBJ2-3|TRBV7-2|.|many
CASSGLGSSIGDTQYF
TGTGCCAGCAGCGGGTTAGGGTCCAGCATTGGAGATACGCAGTATTTT
>TRBJ2-7|TRBV13|.|.
CASSLQGTLYEQYF
TGTGCCAGCAGCCTGCAAGGGACACTCTACGAGCAGTACTTC
>TRBJ2-2|TRBV7-2|TRBD1|many
CASSLLPGGTGELFF
TGTGCCAGCAGCTTACTTCCAGGGGGCACCGGGGAGCTGTTTTTT
>TRBJ2-3|TRBV14|.|many
CASSQGGPDTQYF
TGTGCCAGCAGCCAAGGTGGTCCAGATACGCAGTATTTT
>TRBJ2-3|TRBV18|TRBD1|many
CASSPRTGSGTDTQYF
TGTGCCAGCTCACCTCGGACAGGGAGTGGTACAGATACGCAGTATTTT
>TRBJ2-2|TRBV12-3/TRBV12-4|.|many
CASLLRGGLGSGELFF
TGTGCCAGCCTTCTTCGAGGCGGTTTAGGATCCGGGGAGCTGTTTTTT
>TRBJ1-5|TRBV20-1|.|few
CSAQGGAGDNQPQHF
TGCAGTGCTCAGGGCGGGGCGGGCGACAATCAGCCCCAGCATTTT
>TRBJ1-2|TRBV28|TRBD1|many
CASKGGAGYGYTF
TGTGCCAGCAAAGGGGGCGCTGGCTATGGCTACACCTTC
>TRBJ2-7|TRBV6-2/TRBV6-3|.|few
CASTTTVGEQYF
TGTGCCAGCACCACTACGGTGGGGGAGCAGTACTTC
>TRBJ1-5|TRBV14|TRBD1|few
CASSQRDSLNQPQHF
TGTGCCAGCAGCCAACGGGACAGCCTGAATCAGCCCCAGCATTTT
>TRBJ2-3|TRBV20-1|.|many
CSAPRGTDTQYF
TGCAGTGCTCCAAGGGGCACAGATACGCAGTATTTT
>TRBJ2-1|TRBV7-2|.|many
CASSLQKDGVDEQFF
TGTGCCAGCAGCTTACAAAAGGATGGAGTGGATGAGCAGTTCTTC
>TRBJ1-2|TRBV6-5|TRBD1|many
CATVRGDRGVLDGYTF
TGTGCCACCGTTCGAGGAGACAGGGGTGTCCTGGATGGCTACACCTTC
>TRBJ1-2|TRBV6-2/TRBV6-3|TRBD1|many
CASSSIRQGATYGYTF
TGTGCCAGCAGTTCGATTCGACAGGGGGCGACCTATGGCTACACCTTC
>TRBJ1-3|TRBV7-3|.|.
CASSSSGNTTYF
TGTGCCAGCAGCTCCTCTGGAAACACCACATATTTT
>TRBJ2-2|TRBV29-1|.|many
CSVGNPPGELFF
TGCAGCGTTGGGAATCCTCCTGGGGAGCTGTTTTTT